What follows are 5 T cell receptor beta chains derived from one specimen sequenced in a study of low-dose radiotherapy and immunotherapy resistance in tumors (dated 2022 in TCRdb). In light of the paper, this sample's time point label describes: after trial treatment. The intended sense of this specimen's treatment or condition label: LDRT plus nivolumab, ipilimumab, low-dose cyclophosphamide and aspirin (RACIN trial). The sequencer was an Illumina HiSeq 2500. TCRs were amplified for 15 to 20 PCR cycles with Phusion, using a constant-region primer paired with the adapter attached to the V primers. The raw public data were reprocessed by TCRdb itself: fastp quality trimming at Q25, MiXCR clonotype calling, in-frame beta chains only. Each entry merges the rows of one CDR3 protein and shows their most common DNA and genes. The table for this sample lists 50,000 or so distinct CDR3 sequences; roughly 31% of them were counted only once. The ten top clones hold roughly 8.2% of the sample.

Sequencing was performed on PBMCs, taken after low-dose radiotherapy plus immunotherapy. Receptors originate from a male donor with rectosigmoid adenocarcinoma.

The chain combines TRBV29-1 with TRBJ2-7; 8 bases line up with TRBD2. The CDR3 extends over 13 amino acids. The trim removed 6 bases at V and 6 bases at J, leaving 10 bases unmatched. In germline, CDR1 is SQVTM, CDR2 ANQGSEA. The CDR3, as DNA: TGCAGCGTCCAGCAGGGACGGGGGGGCGAGCAGTACTTC. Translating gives CSVQQGRGGEQYF.

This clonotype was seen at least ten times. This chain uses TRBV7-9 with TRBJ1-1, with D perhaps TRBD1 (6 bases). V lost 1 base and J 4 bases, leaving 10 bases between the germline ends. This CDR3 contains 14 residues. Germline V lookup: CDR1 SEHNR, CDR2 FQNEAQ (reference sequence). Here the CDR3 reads CASSLDQGSTEAFF. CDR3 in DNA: TGTGCCAGCAGCTTAGATCAGGGGAGCACTGAAGCTTTCTTT.

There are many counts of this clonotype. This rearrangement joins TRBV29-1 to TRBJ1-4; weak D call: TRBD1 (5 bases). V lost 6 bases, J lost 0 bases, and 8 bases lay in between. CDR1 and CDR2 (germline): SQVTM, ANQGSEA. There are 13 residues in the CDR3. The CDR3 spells CSVATATNEKLFF. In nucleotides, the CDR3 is TGCAGCGTGGCGACAGCAACTAATGAAAAACTGTTTTTT.

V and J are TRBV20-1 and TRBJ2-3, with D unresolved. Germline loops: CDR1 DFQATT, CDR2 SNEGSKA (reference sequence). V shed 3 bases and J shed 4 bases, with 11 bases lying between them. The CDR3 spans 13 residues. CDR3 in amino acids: CSASVHKADTQYF. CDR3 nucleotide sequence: TGCAGTGCTAGTGTACACAAGGCAGATACGCAGTATTTT.

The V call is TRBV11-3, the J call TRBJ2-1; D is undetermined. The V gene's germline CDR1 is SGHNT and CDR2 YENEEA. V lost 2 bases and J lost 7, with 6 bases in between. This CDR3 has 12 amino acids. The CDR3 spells CASSLRRNEQFF. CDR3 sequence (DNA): TGTGCCAGCAGCTTACGACGGAATGAGCAGTTCTTC.